This entry concerns a single T cell receptor beta chain. Which antigen it targets is not known. A read error may explain this, as a much larger clone is one base away. The data are from a study of CD8 T cells in ankylosing spondylitis (dated by TCRdb to about 2017). Background for the entire study: The study set out to find disease-linked TCR variants by profiling T cell receptor beta repertoires in ankylosing spondylitis patients and healthy donors. Peripheral blood was sampled, and synovial fluid was also collected from ankylosing spondylitis patients. The full study cohort comprised about 25 ankylosing spondylitis patients and 85 to 120 healthy donors.

Counted from cysteine to phenylalanine, this CDR3 has 14 amino acids. Of all the DNA, just the CDR3 is kept, 42 bases in frame from base 1. For sequencing, an Illumina HiSeq 2500 was employed. TCR beta libraries were prepared by quantitative 5'-RACE with molecular barcodes. Processing in the source paper ran as follows. To identify disease-linked TCR variants, a new computational method was used, one built on a probabilistic model of VDJ rearrangement. TCRdb redid the processing of the public reads, applying fastp at Q25 and MiXCR, and retained in-frame beta chains. Rows with one shared CDR3 protein collapse into an entry with the most common genes and DNA. The V and J calls were determined by TCRdb, not by the authors. The sample contains a few hundred thousand distinct CDR3 sequences, about 10% of them found a single time. The ten most abundant clones make up less than 7% of the sample. Points the paper makes about the study in general: The disease-linked clones were reported to be significantly enriched in matched synovial fluid samples from ankylosing spondylitis patients. In peripheral blood, the disease-linked clones were found at relatively low frequencies and had a CD8+ phenotype. A TCR beta motif of several highly homologous amino acid variants appeared characteristic of blood from ankylosing spondylitis patients. Some TCR beta motif variants had previously been reported in synovial fluid and blood of reactive arthritis patients, which suggested common disease-initiation mechanisms.

This TCR came from a male donor with ankylosing spondylitis or in good health (not recorded which). Sequenced sample: blood, either unsorted or a sorted T cell fraction (not recorded which). The chain uses TRBV12-3 or TRBV12-4 and TRBJ1-1, with a tentative D gene TRBD1 over 5 matching bases. CDR3 protein: CTSSLGGERTEAFF. The DNA sequence is as follows: TGTACCAGCAGCCTCGGGGGGGAGAGGACTGAAGCTTTCTTT.